The T cell receptor beta chain described here comes from a study of vaccination and CD4 T cells after COVID-19. Overall study context: A vaccine, either BNT162b2 or mRNA-1273, was given to participants in two doses. The authors sampled three convalescent patients on day 14 and on days 161 to 241 post-vaccination. Overlapping spike peptides of SARS-CoV-2, HCoV-NL63, HCoV-OC43 and HCoV-229E stimulated the cells.

Time point in this sample: late sampling 161 to 241 days after vaccination in three convalescent patients. This sample's treatment: approximately nine-day PBMC culture with coronavirus spike peptide pools or control peptides (ViraFEST assay). Once cultured 10 days, CD4+ T cells underwent isolation by negative selection. On this clonotype: The antigen is not known.

CDR3 length: 14 amino acids. Between the trimmed V and J ends, which lost 6 bases and 5 bases, there was a span of 19 bases. The V gene's germline CDR1 is DFQATT and CDR2 SNEGSKA (reference sequence). Oncomine TCR Beta short-read sequencing was applied to DNA from cultured CD4+ T cells. TCRdb re-derived calls from the PCR reads in MiXCR, one entry per CDR3 protein. Of about 21,000 distinct CDR3 sequences in the sample, less than 35% are singletons; the top ten hold roughly 2.5%. This clonotype originated in a human donor who had recovered from COVID-19. The chain recombines TRBV20-1 with TRBJ1-1; no reliable D call. Sequenced here: CD4+ T cells from blood, cultured in vitro, sampled about 7 months after SARS-CoV-2 vaccination. CDR3 protein: CSADYGPGVTEAFF. CDR3 DNA: TGCAGTGCCGACTACGGTCCGGGAGTTACTGAAGCTTTCTTT.